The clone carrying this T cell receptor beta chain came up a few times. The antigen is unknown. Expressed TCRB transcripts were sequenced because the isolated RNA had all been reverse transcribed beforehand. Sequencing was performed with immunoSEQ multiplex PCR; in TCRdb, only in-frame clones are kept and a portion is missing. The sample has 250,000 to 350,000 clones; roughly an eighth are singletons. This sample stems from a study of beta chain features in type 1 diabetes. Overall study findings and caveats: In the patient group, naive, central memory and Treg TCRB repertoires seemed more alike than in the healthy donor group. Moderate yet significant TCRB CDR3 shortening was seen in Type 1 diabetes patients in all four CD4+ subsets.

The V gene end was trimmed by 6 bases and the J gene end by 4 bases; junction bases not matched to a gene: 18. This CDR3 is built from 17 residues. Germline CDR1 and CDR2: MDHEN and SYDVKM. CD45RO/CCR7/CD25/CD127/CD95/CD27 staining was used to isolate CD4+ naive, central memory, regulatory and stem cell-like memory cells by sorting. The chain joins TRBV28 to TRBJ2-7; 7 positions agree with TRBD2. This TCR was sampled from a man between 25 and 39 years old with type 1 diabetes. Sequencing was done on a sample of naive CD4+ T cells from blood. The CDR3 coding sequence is TGTGCCAGCAGCTCCCCAGGCCGGGGGAGGGCCTCGTACGAGCAGTACTTC. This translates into CASSSPGRGRASYEQYF.